Listed below are T cell receptor beta chains from one sample, sequenced in a study of human T cells and chemical hapten exposure. TCRdb reprocessed the RACE reads with MiXCR, giving one entry per CDR3 protein. The data show about 400,000 distinct CDR3 sequences, with about 6% seen just once and roughly 5.4% held by the top ten. The source material was whole blood, sampled in connection with sensitization to the hapten diphenylcyclopropenone (DPC). The origin of the receptors is a woman aged 18-30 years with alopecia areata. Some clones in this sample may be carry-over from other donors' samples. CDR3s include the opening cysteine and the closing phenylalanine or tryptophan.

V: TRBV2; J: TRBJ2-3; CDR3: CASRRTYFTDTQYF
V: TRBV7-2; J: TRBJ2-3; CDR3: CASRLGASTQYF
V: TRBV20-1; J: TRBJ2-7; CDR3: CSAPRDGLSEQYF
V: TRBV28; J: TRBJ2-2; CDR3: CASLGSPGSGTGELFF
V: TRBV4-1; J: TRBJ2-7; CDR3: CASSQVQGLGLSSYEQYF
V: TRBV15; J: TRBJ1-1; CDR3: CATSRAMEGYTEAFF
V: TRBV15; J: TRBJ1-1; CDR3: CATSRDRGGTEAFF
V: TRBV6-2/TRBV6-3; J: TRBJ2-7; CDR3: CASSYAITYEQYF
V: TRBV6-5; J: TRBJ1-2; CDR3: CASSYSRGEGYGYTF
V: TRBV10-3; J: TRBJ2-2; CDR3: CAISESTTNTGELFF
V: TRBV4-3; J: TRBJ2-6; CDR3: CASSQERSGTGAGANVLTF
V: TRBV5-6; J: TRBJ2-5; CDR3: CASSDVETQYF
V: TRBV5-1; J: TRBJ1-1; CDR3: CASSFAWDRGTEAFF
V: TRBV3-1; J: TRBJ2-1; CDR3: CASSQEWRGGGNEQFF
V: TRBV21-1; J: TRBJ1-6; CDR3: CASSKKEQGLNSPLHF
V: TRBV9; J: TRBJ2-5; CDR3: CASSADQTRETQYF
V: TRBV4-3; J: TRBJ2-3; CDR3: CASSQVRGGATDTQYF
V: TRBV21-1; J: TRBJ1-5; CDR3: CASSKEGGGSNQPQHF
V: TRBV27; J: TRBJ2-7; CDR3: CASSQGSGVPYEQYF
V: TRBV7-3; J: TRBJ2-1; CDR3: CASSLTTSGGNEQFF
V: TRBV3-1; J: TRBJ2-7; CDR3: CASSRGGGEQYF
V: TRBV27; J: TRBJ2-7; CDR3: CASSLYTGGEQYF